The clone carrying this TCR beta chain was counted between two and nine times. Its antigen remains unknown. These data originate in a study of vaccination and CD4 T cells after COVID-19. About the research overall: Overlapping spike pools from SARS-CoV-2 and HCoV-NL63, HCoV-OC43 and HCoV-229E served as culture stimuli.

Sequenced with the Oncomine TCR Beta short-read assay was DNA taken from cultured CD4+ T cells. Investigators obtained genomic DNA by extraction from cultured CD4+ T cells. TCRdb processed the PCR reads anew with MiXCR; each CDR3 protein has one entry. The data show about 21,000 distinct CDR3 sequences, with 44% seen just once and roughly 27% held by the top ten. Per germline, CDR1 SGHTA and CDR2 FQGNSA. The CDR3 consists of 15 residues. J was trimmed by 5 bases and V by 5 bases; bases with no gene match: 10. Treatment denoted: approximately 11-day PBMC culture with coronavirus spike peptide pools or control peptides (ViraFEST assay). ViraFEST relied on peptide pools to expand antigen-specific T cells; the TCRs were sequenced afterward. IL-2 at around 10 IU/ml and peptide pools at approximately 10 ug/ml were added to PBMCs cultured at roughly 2 million per well.

V usage is TRBV7-2 and J usage is TRBJ2-5, with 8 bases matching TRBD1. The receptor comes from a human donor who had recovered from COVID-19. Specimen: CD4+ T cells from blood, cultured in vitro, collected before SARS-CoV-2 vaccination. The CDR3, as DNA: TGTGCCAGCAGCCGGACAGGGAAGAATTGGGAGACCCAGTACTTC. Its translation is CASSRTGKNWETQYF.